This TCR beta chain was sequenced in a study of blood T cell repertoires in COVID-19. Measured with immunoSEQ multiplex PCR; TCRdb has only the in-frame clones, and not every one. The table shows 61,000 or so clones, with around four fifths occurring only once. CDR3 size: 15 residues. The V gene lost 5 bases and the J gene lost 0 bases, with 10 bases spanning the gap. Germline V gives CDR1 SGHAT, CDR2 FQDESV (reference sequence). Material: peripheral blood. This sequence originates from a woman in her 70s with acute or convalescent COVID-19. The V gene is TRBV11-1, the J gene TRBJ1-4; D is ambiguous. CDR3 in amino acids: CASSPGDATNEKLFF. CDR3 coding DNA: TGTGCCAGCAGCCCGGGAGATGCAACTAATGAAAAACTGTTTTTT.